A selection of T cell receptor beta chains follows, all from one sample in a study of post-analysis software for immune sequencing data. One entry per CDR3 protein results from TCRdb running MiXCR on the PCR reads. Of about 210,000 distinct CDR3 sequences listed, roughly 28% are singletons. Sequenced: blood. The source is a girl aged 2 to 17 with multiple sclerosis. CDR3s include the opening cysteine and the closing phenylalanine or tryptophan. A D gene is named only where the DNA matches it firmly. The size entry is marked missing in some rows and otherwise reads once, few, many or a size class.

>.|few|TRBJ1-1|TRBV6-5
CASSARENTEAFF
TGTGCCAGCAGTGCCCGAGAGAACACTGAAGCTTTCTTT
>.|few|TRBJ1-5|TRBV3-1
CASSDTGTLNQPQHF
TGTGCCAGCAGCGACACCGGGACTTTGAATCAGCCCCAGCATTTT
>.|many|TRBJ2-3|TRBV11-3
CASSLGPGDTQYF
TGTGCCAGCAGCTTGGGCCCAGGAGATACGCAGTATTTT
>TRBD2|many|TRBJ2-7|TRBV7-2
CASSLGAGGPFEQYF
TGTGCCAGCAGCTTAGGCGCGGGAGGGCCATTCGAGCAGTACTTC
>.|many|TRBJ2-7|TRBV13
CASSLALAYEQYF
TGTGCCAGCAGCTTAGCACTAGCCTACGAGCAGTACTTC
>TRBD1|few|TRBJ1-1|TRBV18
CATTGQANTEAFF
TGTGCCACCACAGGACAGGCAAACACTGAAGCTTTCTTT
>.|many|TRBJ2-7|TRBV15
CATSRDPSSYEQYF
TGTGCCACCAGCAGAGACCCTTCCTCCTACGAGCAGTACTTC
>.|many|TRBJ2-5|TRBV29-1
CSVAIRTDGRETQYF
TGCAGCGTTGCCATCAGGACAGACGGGAGAGAGACCCAGTACTTC
>.|many|TRBJ1-2|TRBV2
CASQRFLDGYTF
TGTGCCAGCCAGAGATTCCTCGACGGCTACACCTTC
>.|many|TRBJ2-7|TRBV4-1
CASSQFQAGEQYF
TGCGCCAGCAGCCAATTCCAGGCCGGCGAGCAGTACTTC
>.|few|TRBJ1-1|TRBV5-1
CASAPDRNTEAFF
TGCGCCAGCGCCCCGGACAGGAACACTGAAGCTTTCTTT
>.|few|TRBJ2-2|TRBV5-1
CASSLAQGTGELFF
TGCGCCAGCAGCTTGGCCCAGGGCACCGGGGAGCTGTTTTTT
>.|many|TRBJ2-1|TRBV27
CASSRPAGLDEQFF
TGTGCCAGCAGTAGACCCGCGGGGTTGGATGAGCAGTTCTTC
>.|many|TRBJ2-5|TRBV5-1
CASSSSGPQETQYF
TGCGCCAGCAGCTCCTCGGGCCCACAAGAGACCCAGTACTTC
>TRBD2|many|TRBJ2-1|TRBV20-1
CSALAGGSNEQFF
TGCAGTGCCCTAGCGGGGGGGTCCAATGAGCAGTTCTTC
>.|many|TRBJ2-1|TRBV7-8
CASSLSVGEAAYNEQFF
TGTGCCAGCAGCTTAAGTGTCGGGGAAGCGGCCTACAATGAGCAGTTCTTC
>.|.|TRBJ2-3|TRBV5-1
CASSLISGLRFSTDTQYF
TGCGCCAGCAGCTTGATTTCCGGACTCAGATTTAGCACAGATACGCAGTATTTT
>TRBD2|many|TRBJ2-1|TRBV5-6
CASSWGGGIEQFF
TGTGCCAGCAGCTGGGGCGGGGGGATTGAGCAGTTCTTC
>.|.|TRBJ2-7|TRBV5-1
CASSDRPGVRTYEQYF
TGCGCCAGCAGCGACCGCCCCGGGGTGAGGACCTACGAGCAGTACTTC
>.|.|TRBJ1-5|TRBV7-2
CASSLEVWGNQPQHF
TGTGCCAGCAGCTTAGAGGTTTGGGGTAATCAGCCCCAGCATTTT
>.|few|TRBJ1-2|TRBV20-1
CSAGTRANYGYTF
TGCAGTGCCGGCACCAGGGCTAACTATGGCTACACCTTC
>.|many|TRBJ2-6|TRBV6-4
CATSDRAGANVLTF
TGTGCCACCTCCGACAGAGCTGGGGCCAACGTCCTGACTTTC
>TRBD1|few|TRBJ2-1|TRBV28
CASSFYSLTGVEQFF
TGTGCCAGCAGTTTTTACTCCCTAACAGGGGTTGAGCAGTTCTTC
>.|.|TRBJ2-7|TRBV30
CAWSFGTVAYEQYF
TGTGCCTGGTCCTTCGGTACAGTGGCCTACGAGCAGTACTTC
>.|few|TRBJ1-5|TRBV2
CASRVYRPQGNQPQHF
TGTGCCAGCAGGGTATATAGGCCCCAGGGCAATCAGCCCCAGCATTTT
>.|once|TRBJ2-7|TRBV11-2
CASNFRGGYYEQYF
TGTGCCAGCAACTTCCGCGGGGGCTACTACGAGCAGTACTTC
>TRBD1|many|TRBJ2-5|TRBV5-5
CASSLSQGAGDKKTQYF
TGTGCCAGCAGCTTGAGTCAGGGGGCAGGAGATAAAAAGACCCAGTACTTC
>.|.|TRBJ1-3|TRBV7-9
CASSGRNLISGNTIYF
TGTGCCAGCAGCGGCAGGAACCTCATCTCTGGAAACACCATATATTTT
>.|.|TRBJ1-5|TRBV12-3/TRBV12-4
CASSPGGAYQPQHF
TGTGCCAGCAGTCCCGGGGGCGCGTATCAGCCCCAGCATTTT
>TRBD1|few|TRBJ1-1|TRBV20-1
CSASPPGGTEAFF
TGCAGTGCTAGTCCTCCAGGGGGCACTGAAGCTTTCTTT